The entry below gives a single TCR beta chain sequence along with its context. Its target is unknown. Per the germline V gene, CDR1 is SGHDT and CDR2 is YYEEEE. CDR3 size: 15 residues. Trimming left V 4 bases short and J 1 base short, with 15 bases between. This sample was included in a study of radiotherapy plus CTLA-4 blockade in lung cancer. Generated by immunoSEQ multiplex PCR, the TCRdb table keeps only in-frame clones and is missing some. The profile shows tens of thousands of clones, 75% to 80% of them singletons. General study results and limits: Clones derived from tumor TCRs expanded in blood after radiotherapy plus ipilimumab.

This sequence was found in a human donor with non-small cell lung cancer whose response to radiotherapy plus ipilimumab could not be evaluated. The chain employs TRBV5-6 and TRBJ2-7; D is perhaps TRBD1 (5 bases). The source was peripheral blood, collected from a patient treated with radiotherapy plus ipilimumab. CDR3 sequence: CASSPGQDGSYEQYF. CDR3 DNA sequence: TGTGCCAGCAGCCCAGGACAAGACGGGTCCTACGAGCAGTACTTC. Combining the CDR3 with reference TRBV5-6 and TRBJ2-7 gives the whole variable domain DAGVTQSPTHLIKTRGQQVTLRCSPKSGHDTVSWYQQALGQGPQFIFQYYEEEERQRGNFPDRFSGHQFPNYSSELNVNALLLGDSALYLCASSPGQDGSYEQYFGPGTRLTVT.